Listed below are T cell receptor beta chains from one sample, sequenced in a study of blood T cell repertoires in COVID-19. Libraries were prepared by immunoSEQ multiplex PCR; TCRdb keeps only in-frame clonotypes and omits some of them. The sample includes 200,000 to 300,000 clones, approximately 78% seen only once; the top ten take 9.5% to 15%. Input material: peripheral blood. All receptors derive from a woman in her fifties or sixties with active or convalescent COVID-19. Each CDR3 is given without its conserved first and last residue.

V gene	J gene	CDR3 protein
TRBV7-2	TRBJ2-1	ASSPRGSGGASRGNEQF
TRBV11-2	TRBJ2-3	ASSPTLLQGRGTDTQY
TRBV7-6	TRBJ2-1	ASSLGGKSYNEQF
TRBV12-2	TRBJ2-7	ASRPSGLAGAPRSSYEQY
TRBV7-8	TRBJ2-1	ASSLGASGGNEQF
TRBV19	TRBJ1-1	ASSRGQGTTEAF
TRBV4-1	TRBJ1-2	ASSQDSGERYYGYT
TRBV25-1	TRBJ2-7	ATRGGVGLGSYEQY
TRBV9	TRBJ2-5	ASTGGGTTFGETQY
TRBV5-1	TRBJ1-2	ASSPGTGRYQGSGYT
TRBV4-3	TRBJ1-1	ASSPMGDSSEAF
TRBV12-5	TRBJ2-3	ASGPGTTGTDTQY